This T cell receptor (beta chain) originates from a study of technical replicates of blood from several donors. Generated by immunoSEQ multiplex PCR, the TCRdb table keeps only in-frame clones and is missing some. Of about 75,000 clones in the sample, 95% to 98% were seen once. This CDR3 contains 14 residues. Germline V gene lookup returns CDR1 MNHEY and CDR2 SVGAGI. The germline V and J ends were trimmed by 6 bases and 7 bases, with 18 bases remaining between them. Sequenced material: T cells isolated from PBMCs. V is TRBV6-5 and J is TRBJ2-5; no clear D gene. This receptor was obtained from a human donor in good health. The CDR3 protein is CASSPDTSYGTQYF. The CDR3 DNA is TGTGCCAGCAGCCCCGACACCTCCTATGGGACCCAGTACTTC.